The 14 T cell receptor beta chains given below trace back to one sample, sequenced in a study of cytomegalovirus exposure and HLA in healthy donors. The primer mix had 60 Vbeta and 13 Jbeta primers. TCRdb keeps only in-frame clones here, not all; method: immunoSEQ multiplex PCR. Among under 200,000 clones, about 76% were seen once, and the ten largest hold 0.39%. Sequenced: PBMCs. These receptors were obtained from a male donor in good health and CMV-seropositive.

V and J are TRBV20-1 and TRBJ1-1; D remains ambiguous. Per the germline V gene, CDR1 is DFQATT and CDR2 is SNEGSKA (reference sequence). The CDR3 consists of 11 residues. V was shortened by 0 bases and J by 7 bases, with 6 bases between the two germline ends. CDR3 sequence (DNA): TGCAGTGCTAGAGATGCAGGTGAAGCTTTCTTT. Translation: CSARDAGEAFF.

The rearrangement links TRBV11-2 to TRBJ1-4, with 10 bases lining up with TRBD1. The CDR3 totals 19 residues. Unmatched junction bases numbered 11, after V lost 4 bases and J lost 0 bases. Germline loops: CDR1 SGHAT, CDR2 FQNNGV. CDR3: CASSSGQGETLATNEKLFF. The CDR3 DNA follows: TGTGCCAGCAGCTCCGGACAGGGGGAAACCCTAGCAACTAATGAAAAACTGTTTTTT. Full variable domain (missing parts from reference TRBV11-2 and TRBJ1-4): EAGVAQSPRYKIIEKRQSVAFWCNPISGHATLYWYQQILGQGPKLLIQFQNNGVVDDSQLPKDRFSAERLKGVDSTLKIQPAKLEDSAVYLCASSSGQGETLATNEKLFFGSGTQLSVL.

The gene calls are TRBV10-3 and TRBJ2-7; D is unresolved. CDR3 size: 12 residues. Trimming took off 2 bases at V and 7 bases at J, with 9 bases between the two ends. Germline CDR1 is ENHRY and CDR2 is SYGVKD. The CDR3, as DNA: TGTGCCATCAGTGAGGCCAGGCAGGAGCAGTACTTC. It yields the protein CAISEARQEQYF.

The chain links TRBV18 to TRBJ1-1; D uncertain. Trimming took 4 bases from V and 3 from J, leaving 12 bases between them. CDR1 and CDR2 from the germline V gene are KGHSH and LQKENI. This CDR3 is 14 amino acids long. The DNA of the CDR3 is TGTGCCAGCTCACGACCGTTGGGAGACACTGAAGCTTTCTTT. This encodes CASSRPLGDTEAFF.

The chain is built from TRBV10-3 and TRBJ2-2, with 9 bases that match TRBD1. The CDR3 contains 15 residues. CDR1 ENHRY and CDR2 SYGVKD come from the germline V gene. The V segment lost 6 bases and the J segment 7 bases; nucleotides outside the gene matches: 9. CDR3 loop: CAIRAAGQGIGELFF. The CDR3 DNA follows: TGTGCCATCAGGGCAGCGGGACAGGGTATCGGGGAGCTGTTTTTT.

J is TRBJ2-3 and V is TRBV7-3; no firm D call. V lost 2 bases and J lost 0, with 3 bases in between. This CDR3 is built from 13 residues. Per germline, CDR1 SGHTA and CDR2 FQGTGA. The CDR3 coding sequence is TGTGCCAGCAGCTTAGCGAGCACAGATACGCAGTATTTT. Translated, it gives CASSLASTDTQYF. Drawing the rest from reference TRBV7-3 and TRBJ2-3, the complete variable domain is GAGVSQTPSNKVTEKGKYVELRCDPISGHTALYWYRQSLGQGPEFLIYFQGTGAADDSGLPNDRFFAVRPEGSVSTLKIQRTERGDSAVYLCASSLASTDTQYFGPGTRLTVL.

A single count supports this clone. This chain links TRBV9 with TRBJ2-2; TRBD1 matches 8 bases. Germline V lookup: CDR1 SGDLS, CDR2 YYNGEE. Trimming at V came to 2 bases and at J to 8 bases, leaving 11 bases not matched to a gene. The CDR3 runs to 16 residues. DNA of the CDR3: TGTGCCAGCAGCGTCCGACAGGGGCTAGGTGTGGGGGAGCTGTTTTTT. Protein product: CASSVRQGLGVGELFF.

The chain is built from TRBV5-4 and TRBJ2-5, with 7 positions matching TRBD2. CDR1 is SGHNT, CDR2 YYREEE, per germline (reference sequence). The V and J ends lost 2 bases and 5 bases, in that order; junction bases with no gene match: 9. The CDR3 is made up of 15 amino acids. CDR3 loop: CASSLVLGGSETQYF. The CDR3, as DNA: TGTGCCAGCAGCTTAGTTTTGGGGGGGAGTGAGACCCAGTACTTC.

V usage is TRBV18 and J usage is TRBJ2-6; D is unresolved. Trimming left V 4 bases short and J 0 bases short, with 13 bases between. This CDR3 is 17 amino acids long. Germline V gene lookup returns CDR1 KGHSH and CDR2 LQKENI. CDR3 loop: CASSLIELNSGANVLTF. In DNA form, the CDR3 reads TGTGCCAGCTCACTTATTGAACTGAACTCTGGGGCCAACGTCCTGACTTTC.

This sequence joins TRBV4-2 and TRBJ2-3; 7 bases match TRBD2. The J segment lost 5 bases and the V segment lost 4 bases, leaving 9 bases of the junction unmatched. This CDR3 has 15 residues. CDR1 and CDR2 (germline): LGHNA, YNFKEQ. The CDR3 here is CASSPSAGMGDTQYF. The CDR3, as DNA: TGTGCCAGCAGCCCTTCAGCGGGGATGGGAGATACGCAGTATTTT.

The CDR3 sequence is CAWSSPAGRPGQPQHF. The CDR3 coding sequence is TGTGCCTGGAGTTCCCCGGCCGGGAGGCCTGGTCAGCCCCAGCATTTT. This chain uses TRBV30 with TRBJ1-5; no reliable D call. Germline assignment: CDR1 GTSNPN and CDR2 SVGIG (reference sequence). With 2 bases removed from V and 6 bases from J, the gap between germline ends came to 20 bases. The CDR3 consists of 16 residues.

The chain couples TRBV10-3 to TRBJ2-7, with a possible D match to TRBD1 (5 bases). The CDR3 consists of 12 residues. V was clipped by 6 bases and J by 4 bases, with 10 bases between them. Germline CDR1 ENHRY, CDR2 SYGVKD. CDR3 DNA sequence: TGTGCCATCAGGACGGACACTTACGAGCAGTACTTC. The encoded protein is CAIRTDTYEQYF.

V and J are TRBV11-3 and TRBJ2-5; possible D gene TRBD2, 7 bases. This CDR3 comprises 12 residues. V dropped 6 bases and J dropped 5 bases, with 10 bases sitting between them. Germline values: CDR1 SGHNT, CDR2 YENEEA. CDR3 DNA: TGTGCCAGCAGTACGGGGGGCGAGACCCAGTACTTC. This encodes CASSTGGETQYF.

V gene TRBV19 combines with J gene TRBJ1-3; TRBD1 agrees at 7 bases. The germline gives CDR1 LNHDA, CDR2 SQIVND (reference sequence). V lost 6 bases and J lost 2; bases outside the gene matches: 7. The CDR3 spans 15 residues. For the CDR3, the DNA is TGTGCCAGTAGCAACCCTACAGGGGCTGGAAACACCATATATTTT. This codes for CASSNPTGAGNTIYF.